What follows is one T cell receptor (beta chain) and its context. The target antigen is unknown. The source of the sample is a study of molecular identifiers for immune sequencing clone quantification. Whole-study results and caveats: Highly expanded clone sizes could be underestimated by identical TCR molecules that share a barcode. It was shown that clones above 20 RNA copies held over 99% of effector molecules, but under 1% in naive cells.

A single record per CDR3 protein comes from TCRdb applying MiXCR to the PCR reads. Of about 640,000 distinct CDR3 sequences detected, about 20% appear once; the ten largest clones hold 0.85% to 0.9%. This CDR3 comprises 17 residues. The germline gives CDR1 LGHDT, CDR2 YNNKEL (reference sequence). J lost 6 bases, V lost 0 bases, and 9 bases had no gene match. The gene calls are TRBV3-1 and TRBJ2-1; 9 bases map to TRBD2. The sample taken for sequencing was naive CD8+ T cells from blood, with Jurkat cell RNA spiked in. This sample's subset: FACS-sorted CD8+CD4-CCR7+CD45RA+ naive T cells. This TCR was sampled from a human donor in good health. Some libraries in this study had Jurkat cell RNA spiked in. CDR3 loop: CASSQDWGGRAFNEQFF. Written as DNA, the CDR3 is TGTGCCAGCAGCCAAGATTGGGGCGGGAGGGCCTTCAATGAGCAGTTCTTC.